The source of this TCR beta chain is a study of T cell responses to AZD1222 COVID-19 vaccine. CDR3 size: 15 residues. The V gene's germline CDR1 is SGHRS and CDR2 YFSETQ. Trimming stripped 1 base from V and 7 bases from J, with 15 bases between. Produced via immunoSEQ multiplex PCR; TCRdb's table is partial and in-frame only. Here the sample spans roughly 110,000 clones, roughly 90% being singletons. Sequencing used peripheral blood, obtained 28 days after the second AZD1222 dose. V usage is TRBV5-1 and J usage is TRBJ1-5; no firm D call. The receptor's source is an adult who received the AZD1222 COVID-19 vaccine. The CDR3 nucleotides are TGCGCCAGCAGCTTGCGGATCGGGGAAGGCCAGCCCCAGCATTTT. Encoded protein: CASSLRIGEGQPQHF.